Listed here are 4 T cell receptor beta chains from one sample, sequenced in a study of cytotoxic CD8 clonotypes in ibrutinib-treated CLL. The repertoire was sequenced with immunoSEQ multiplex PCR; TCRdb's copy has only in-frame clones and lacks some. Of roughly 250,000 clones in the sample, 70% were seen once. The sequenced sample was PBMCs, obtained after 24 months of ibrutinib treatment. The receptors shown here come from a human donor with chronic lymphocytic leukemia.

The J gene is TRBJ2-5, the V gene TRBV9; tentatively, D is TRBD1 or TRBD2 (6 bases each). This CDR3 is 14 amino acids long. Per the germline V gene, CDR1 is SGDLS and CDR2 is YYNGEE. Trimming cost V 4 bases and J 2 bases, with 12 bases left between them. The DNA for the CDR3 is TGTGCCAGCAGCATACGGGGGCTGCAAGAGACCCAGTACTTC. This translates into CASSIRGLQETQYF.

J is TRBJ2-1 and V is TRBV25-1; D gene unclear. Trimming shortened V by 1 base and J by 10 bases, and 5 bases separated the two germline ends. The CDR3 has 11 residues. Per the germline V gene, CDR1 is MGHDK and CDR2 is SYGVNS. The CDR3 sequence: CASSEFSEQFF. Written as DNA, the CDR3 is TGTGCCAGCAGTGAATTCTCCGAGCAGTTCTTC.

The chain recombines TRBV7-3 with TRBJ2-4; possible D gene TRBD2, 6 bases. The V end was cut by 4 bases, the J end by 7 bases, with 17 bases between. The CDR3 spans 15 residues. Germline-derived CDR1 and CDR2 are SGHTA and FQGTGA. CDR3: CASSSSPGLTNIQYF. CDR3 nucleotides: TGTGCCAGCAGCTCAAGTCCTGGACTAACGAACATTCAGTACTTC.

The V and J genes are TRBV29-1 and TRBJ1-2; a possible D gene is TRBD1 (5 bases). Between the trimmed V and J ends, which lost 6 bases and 5 bases, there was a span of 22 bases. The CDR3 loop spans 15 amino acids. Germline loops: CDR1 SQVTM, CDR2 ANQGSEA. The DNA of the CDR3 is TGCAGCGTCGACAGTACCAGATCATCATTTTATGGCTACACCTTC. This gives the protein CSVDSTRSSFYGYTF.